These T cell receptor beta chains were read from a single sample in a study of cytomegalovirus exposure and HLA in healthy donors. Some clones are missing from TCRdb's copy, which holds only in-frame ones; the method was immunoSEQ multiplex PCR. The sample lists approximately 110,000 clones, around 75% seen once, with 1% to 1.5% in the top ten. The sample was PBMCs. Receptors originate from a middle-aged man in good health and CMV-seronegative. CDR3s include the opening cysteine and the closing phenylalanine or tryptophan. The D gene is left open where the match is weak. The size entry is marked missing in some rows and otherwise reads once, few, many or a size class.

j_call,d_call,clone_size,v_call,cdr3_aa,cdr3_nt
TRBJ2-2,TRBD2,.,TRBV9,CASSLRGGSTGELFF,TGTGCCAGCAGCCTTCGGGGGGGATCCACCGGGGAGCTGTTTTTT
TRBJ2-1,.,.,TRBV5-1,CASSGGRGAYNEQFF,TGCGCCAGCTCAGGGGGGCGGGGGGCCTACAATGAGCAGTTCTTC
TRBJ2-1,.,.,TRBV29-1,CSVEGRGDEQFF,TGCAGCGTTGAGGGCAGGGGAGATGAGCAGTTCTTC
TRBJ2-1,.,.,TRBV11-2,CASSLPDGNNEQFF,TGTGCCAGCAGCTTACCAGACGGGAACAATGAGCAGTTCTTC
TRBJ2-1,TRBD1,.,TRBV28,CASSSDRGRVYNEQFF,TGTGCCAGCAGTTCGGACAGGGGGCGAGTCTACAATGAGCAGTTCTTC
TRBJ2-7,TRBD2,few,TRBV7-8,CASSLIVAGVYEQYF,TGTGCCAGCAGCTTAATAGTAGCGGGAGTCTACGAGCAGTACTTC
TRBJ1-5,.,few,TRBV4-1,CASSQEGGYRNQPQHF,TGCGCCAGCAGCCAAGAAGGAGGGTATCGCAATCAGCCCCAGCATTTT
TRBJ2-3,TRBD2,.,TRBV7-3,CASSLFSGGTDTQYF,TGTGCCAGCAGCTTATTTAGCGGGGGCACAGATACGCAGTATTTT
TRBJ2-7,.,.,TRBV10-3,CAIGEPGIYEQYF,TGTGCCATCGGGGAGCCCGGGATCTACGAGCAGTACTTC
TRBJ1-2,TRBD1,.,TRBV12-5,CASGSRTGWNYGYTF,TGTGCTAGTGGTTCCCGGACAGGCTGGAACTATGGCTACACCTTC
TRBJ2-7,TRBD2,few,TRBV6-5,CASGGTSSLEQYF,TGTGCCAGCGGAGGGACTAGCTCTCTGGAGCAGTACTTC
TRBJ2-2,.,.,TRBV19,CASSIFAGLNTGELFF,TGTGCCAGTAGTATTTTTGCGGGCCTGAACACCGGGGAGCTGTTTTTT
TRBJ2-7,.,once,TRBV9,CASSVNQGSYEQYF,TGTGCCAGCAGCGTAAATCAGGGTTCCTACGAGCAGTACTTC
TRBJ2-3,TRBD2,.,TRBV4-2,CASSQGGSGGDTDTQYF,TGTGCCAGCAGCCAAGGGGGTAGCGGGGGGGACACAGATACGCAGTATTTT
TRBJ2-2,.,.,TRBV27,CASMETGNTGELFF,TGTGCCAGCATGGAGACAGGAAACACCGGGGAGCTGTTTTTT
TRBJ2-2,TRBD2,once,TRBV6-4,CASSDSGGDTGELFF,TGTGCCAGCAGTGACTCGGGGGGGGACACCGGGGAGCTGTTTTTT
TRBJ2-5,.,few,TRBV5-4,CATESGVQETQYF,TGTGCCACCGAATCCGGGGTGCAAGAGACCCAGTACTTC
TRBJ2-7,.,.,TRBV9,CASSVGTTYEQYF,TGTGCCAGCAGCGTAGGGACAACCTACGAGCAGTACTTC
TRBJ2-7,TRBD1,.,TRBV27,CASSLGTGVLYEQYF,TGTGCCAGCAGTTTAGGTACAGGGGTTCTCTACGAGCAGTACTTC
TRBJ1-2,.,.,TRBV27,CASNPGPYGYTF,TGTGCCAGCAACCCGGGTCCCTATGGCTACACCTTC
TRBJ2-5,.,.,TRBV18,CASSPLGGKETQYF,TGTGCCAGCTCGCCTCTAGGGGGTAAAGAGACCCAGTACTTC
TRBJ2-7,.,.,TRBV5-1,CASSSARGGATYEQYF,TGCGCCAGCAGCAGCGCCCGGGGAGGAGCGACCTACGAGCAGTACTTC
TRBJ1-3,.,.,TRBV4-3,CASSQGTRVGRDGNTIYF,TGCGCCAGCAGCCAAGGGACCCGGGTGGGGCGTGATGGAAACACCATATATTTT
TRBJ1-5,.,.,TRBV28,CASRRTGRAVVLVVPQHF,TGTGCCAGCAGACGAACGGGCAGGGCCGTGGTTTTAGTAGTGCCCCAGCATTTT
TRBJ1-2,TRBD1,.,TRBV6-5,CASSYPPGTGLYGYTF,TGTGCCAGCAGTTATCCTCCCGGGACAGGGCTCTATGGCTACACCTTC
TRBJ2-1,.,.,TRBV29-1,CSVEDLSRVVDEQFF,TGCAGCGTTGAAGATCTCTCCAGGGTAGTTGATGAGCAGTTCTTC
TRBJ2-1,TRBD2,.,TRBV6-1,CASSGLAGGLGEQFF,TGTGCCAGCAGTGGTCTAGCGGGAGGTCTTGGCGAGCAGTTCTTC
TRBJ1-2,.,.,TRBV6-1,CASSEFTDYGYTF,TGTGCCAGCAGTGAATTTACAGACTATGGCTACACCTTC
TRBJ2-2,TRBD2,.,TRBV6-7,CATLGRGGNTGELFF,TGTGCCACCCTGGGGCGGGGGGGAAACACCGGGGAGCTGTTTTTT
TRBJ2-6,TRBD1,.,TRBV10-3,CAISTTGFGANVLTF,TGTGCCATCAGTACGACAGGGTTTGGGGCCAACGTCCTGACTTTC
TRBJ1-4,.,few,TRBV9,CASSVRQGSEKLFF,TGTGCCAGCAGCGTCCGGCAGGGCTCAGAAAAACTGTTTTTT
TRBJ1-1,TRBD1,.,TRBV13,CASSFGTGGSPPNTEAFF,TGTGCCAGCAGCTTTGGGACAGGGGGGAGCCCCCCGAACACTGAAGCTTTCTTT
TRBJ2-1,.,few,TRBV6-1,CASSEAVAGRNEQFF,TGTGCCAGCAGTGAAGCTGTGGCAGGGCGCAATGAGCAGTTCTTC
TRBJ1-1,.,.,TRBV11-3,CASSLETGRGTEAFF,TGTGCCAGCAGCTTAGAAACAGGCCGCGGCACTGAAGCTTTCTTT
TRBJ1-1,TRBD1,.,TRBV7-6,CASSLTGLTEAFF,TGTGCCAGCAGTCTGACAGGGCTCACTGAAGCTTTCTTT
TRBJ2-5,.,once,TRBV2,CASRPWGVEQETQYF,TGTGCCAGCAGGCCGTGGGGCGTCGAACAAGAGACCCAGTACTTC
TRBJ2-5,.,.,TRBV7-2,CASRKDRLAETQYF,TGTGCCAGCAGAAAAGACAGGCTTGCGGAGACCCAGTACTTC
TRBJ2-7,TRBD1,.,TRBV15,CATSRAGQRQYF,TGTGCCACCAGCAGAGCGGGACAGCGCCAGTACTTC
TRBJ2-1,.,.,TRBV7-6,CASSQGNYEQFF,TGTGCCAGCAGTCAGGGGAATTACGAGCAGTTCTTC
TRBJ1-5,TRBD1,.,TRBV27,CASSFLGGVPYSNQPQHF,TGTGCCAGCAGTTTCTTAGGGGGCGTCCCTTATAGCAATCAGCCCCAGCATTTT
TRBJ2-3,.,.,TRBV10-3,CAIKAPEADTQYF,TGTGCCATCAAGGCCCCGGAGGCAGATACGCAGTATTTT
TRBJ1-6,.,.,TRBV6-5,CASSRGLGMPLHF,TGTGCCAGCAGTCGGGGACTAGGTATGCCCCTCCACTTT
TRBJ2-7,.,few,TRBV10-3,CAISDARGLNYEQYF,TGTGCCATCAGTGACGCCCGGGGTCTGAACTACGAGCAGTACTTC
TRBJ2-1,.,.,TRBV5-1,CASSQAVNEQFF,TGCGCCAGCAGCCAGGCCGTGAATGAGCAGTTCTTC
TRBJ1-1,.,.,TRBV30,CAWSSDGAEAFF,TGTGCCTGGAGCAGCGATGGCGCTGAAGCTTTCTTT
TRBJ2-5,TRBD2,once,TRBV5-1,CASSLGTSGQETQYF,TGCGCCAGCAGCTTGGGGACTAGCGGGCAAGAGACCCAGTACTTC
TRBJ1-1,.,.,TRBV7-9,CASSPAGVDTEAFF,TGTGCCAGCAGCCCGGCGGGGGTTGACACTGAAGCTTTCTTT
TRBJ2-1,TRBD2,.,TRBV30,CAWSPSGRGEQFF,TGTGCCTGGAGTCCTAGCGGGAGGGGTGAGCAGTTCTTC
TRBJ2-1,.,.,TRBV5-1,CASSPSTPYNEQFF,TGCGCCAGCAGCCCATCTACCCCCTACAATGAGCAGTTCTTC
TRBJ2-2,TRBD2,.,TRBV19,CASSMALAVPNTGELFF,TGTGCCAGTAGTATGGCACTAGCGGTCCCAAACACCGGGGAGCTGTTTTTT
TRBJ1-1,TRBD1,.,TRBV12-5,CASGLVVGGLNTEAFF,TGTGCTAGTGGTTTGGTAGTAGGGGGCCTAAACACTGAAGCTTTCTTT
TRBJ2-1,TRBD1,.,TRBV28,CASSFLNTGGLGEQFF,TGTGCCAGCAGTTTCCTCAACACAGGGGGCTTGGGAGAGCAGTTCTTC
TRBJ2-7,.,.,TRBV18,CASSPRDSSYEQYF,TGTGCCAGCTCACCCCGAGATAGCTCCTACGAGCAGTACTTC
TRBJ2-2,TRBD2,.,TRBV18,CASSSGLAVTGELFF,TGTGCCAGCTCATCGGGACTAGCCGTCACCGGGGAGCTGTTTTTT
TRBJ2-7,.,few,TRBV29-1,CSVEDLAYEQYF,TGCAGCGTTGAAGATCTAGCCTACGAGCAGTACTTC
TRBJ2-7,.,few,TRBV30,CAWRAPGSSYEQYF,TGTGCCTGGAGAGCCCCCGGGAGCTCCTACGAGCAGTACTTC
TRBJ2-7,TRBD2,few,TRBV19,CASSPTGTSGRTSEQYF,TGTGCCAGTAGTCCCACCGGGACTAGCGGGAGAACCAGCGAGCAGTACTTC
TRBJ2-2,TRBD1,once,TRBV7-9,CAPDRAGELFF,TGTGCCCCGGACAGGGCCGGGGAGCTGTTTTTT
TRBJ2-1,TRBD1,.,TRBV9,CASSSTQGRQYNEQFF,TGTGCCAGCAGCTCGACACAGGGGCGCCAGTACAATGAGCAGTTCTTC